A selection of T cell receptor beta chains follows, all from one sample in a study. TCRdb independently ran MiXCR on the RT-PCR reads; one entry per CDR3 protein. The table records almost 700,000 distinct CDR3 sequences, 12% to 15% of them present only once. The specimen was memory CD4+ T cells from blood. These receptors were obtained from a female donor in good health, serving as a healthy control. Both conserved end residues are part of each CDR3. Fields, in order: CDR3 protein, CDR3 DNA, D gene, V gene, J gene, clone size. The D gene is left open where the match is weak. Some rows have no size entry. The others give once, few or many, or a class for an expanded clone.

CDR3aa: CASSQDHQLRPQHF
CDR3nt: TGCGCCAGCAGCCAAGATCACCAACTTCGGCCCCAGCATTTT
d_gene: -
v_gene: TRBV4-3
j_gene: TRBJ1-5
abundance: many

CDR3aa: CASSLQQVDYGYTF
CDR3nt: TGTGCCAGCAGTTTGCAACAGGTGGACTATGGCTACACCTTC
d_gene: -
v_gene: TRBV12-3/TRBV12-4
j_gene: TRBJ1-2
abundance: -

CDR3aa: CASSLDSSAKNIQYF
CDR3nt: TGTGCCAGCAGCTTAGACAGCTCTGCCAAAAACATTCAGTACTTC
d_gene: -
v_gene: TRBV7-2
j_gene: TRBJ2-4
abundance: few

CDR3aa: CASSRGAVGTQPQHF
CDR3nt: TGTGCCAGTAGTAGGGGGGCAGTGGGGACTCAGCCCCAGCATTTT
d_gene: -
v_gene: TRBV19
j_gene: TRBJ1-5
abundance: -

CDR3aa: CASSLRDSPLGNQPQHF
CDR3nt: TGTGCCAGCAGCCTGAGGGACAGCCCCCTGGGCAATCAGCCCCAGCATTTT
d_gene: TRBD1
v_gene: TRBV7-2
j_gene: TRBJ1-5
abundance: few

CDR3aa: CASLGSGRRNYGYTF
CDR3nt: TGTGCCAGCCTTGGCTCCGGTCGCCGGAACTATGGCTACACCTTC
d_gene: -
v_gene: TRBV3-1
j_gene: TRBJ1-2
abundance: -

CDR3aa: CASSLVQGTAEAFF
CDR3nt: TGCGCCAGCAGCTTGGTACAGGGGACAGCAGAAGCTTTCTTT
d_gene: TRBD1
v_gene: TRBV5-1
j_gene: TRBJ1-1
abundance: -

CDR3aa: CASIPSGRDYNEQFF
CDR3nt: TGTGCCAGCATCCCTAGCGGGAGAGATTACAATGAGCAGTTCTTC
d_gene: TRBD2
v_gene: TRBV27
j_gene: TRBJ2-1
abundance: few

CDR3aa: CASSLVEWNNEQFF
CDR3nt: TGTGCCAGCAGCTTGGTGGAGTGGAACAATGAGCAGTTCTTC
d_gene: -
v_gene: TRBV5-6
j_gene: TRBJ2-1
abundance: many

CDR3aa: CSARDGGLAGGKSTDTQYF
CDR3nt: TGCAGTGCTAGAGATGGTGGGCTAGCGGGGGGCAAGAGCACAGATACGCAGTATTTT
d_gene: TRBD2
v_gene: TRBV20-1
j_gene: TRBJ2-3
abundance: few

CDR3aa: CATTDSGTATDTQYF
CDR3nt: TGTGCCACCACCGACTCCGGGACAGCCACAGATACGCAGTATTTT
d_gene: TRBD1
v_gene: TRBV24-1
j_gene: TRBJ2-3
abundance: few

CDR3aa: CASSQETGEIGDTQYF
CDR3nt: TGTGCCAGCAGCCAAGAGACGGGAGAGATAGGCGATACGCAGTATTTT
d_gene: -
v_gene: TRBV3-1
j_gene: TRBJ2-3
abundance: -

CDR3aa: CASSVAGTNEKLFF
CDR3nt: TGTGCCAGCAGCGTCGCCGGGACGAATGAAAAACTGTTTTTT
d_gene: -
v_gene: TRBV7-3
j_gene: TRBJ1-4
abundance: -

CDR3aa: CASSPRGWEKLFF
CDR3nt: TGTGCCAGCAGTCCCAGGGGTTGGGAAAAACTGTTTTTT
d_gene: -
v_gene: TRBV12-3/TRBV12-4
j_gene: TRBJ1-4
abundance: few

CDR3aa: CASSLGDRDGQQYF
CDR3nt: TGTGCCAGCAGCCTCGGGGACAGGGATGGTCAGCAGTACTTC
d_gene: TRBD1
v_gene: TRBV7-2
j_gene: TRBJ2-7
abundance: many

CDR3aa: CSARLAGLTTDTQYF
CDR3nt: TGCAGTGCTCGGCTAGCGGGACTAACCACAGATACGCAGTATTTT
d_gene: TRBD2
v_gene: TRBV20-1
j_gene: TRBJ2-3
abundance: few

CDR3aa: CATSGRMREGGYTF
CDR3nt: TGTGCCACCAGCGGGAGGATGCGGGAGGGTGGCTACACCTTC
d_gene: -
v_gene: TRBV15
j_gene: TRBJ1-2
abundance: -

CDR3aa: CASSSWTGRNEQYF
CDR3nt: TGTGCCAGCAGCTCTTGGACAGGGCGGAACGAGCAGTACTTC
d_gene: TRBD1
v_gene: TRBV3-1
j_gene: TRBJ2-7
abundance: few

CDR3aa: CASSLYRGGTDTQYF
CDR3nt: TGTGCCAGCAGCTTATATAGAGGGGGCACAGATACGCAGTATTTT
d_gene: -
v_gene: TRBV7-2
j_gene: TRBJ2-3
abundance: -

CDR3aa: CASSVEGSVETQYF
CDR3nt: TGTGCCAGCAGCGTAGAGGGTAGTGTCGAGACCCAGTACTTC
d_gene: -
v_gene: TRBV9
j_gene: TRBJ2-5
abundance: -

CDR3aa: CSARNPGGISDTQYF
CDR3nt: TGCAGTGCTAGAAATCCGGGAGGGATTTCAGATACGCAGTATTTT
d_gene: TRBD2
v_gene: TRBV20-1
j_gene: TRBJ2-3
abundance: -

CDR3aa: CASSFGPSYGYTF
CDR3nt: TGTGCCAGCAGCTTCGGGCCCTCCTATGGCTACACCTTC
d_gene: -
v_gene: TRBV7-6
j_gene: TRBJ1-2
abundance: -

CDR3aa: CASSEGTGGYNEQFF
CDR3nt: TGTGCCAGCAGTGAAGGGACAGGGGGCTACAATGAGCAGTTCTTC
d_gene: TRBD1
v_gene: TRBV2
j_gene: TRBJ2-1
abundance: -

CDR3aa: CASSFAGTGLLHF
CDR3nt: TGTGCCAGCAGCTTTGCCGGGACAGGGCTTTTGCATTTT
d_gene: TRBD1
v_gene: TRBV12-3/TRBV12-4
j_gene: TRBJ1-5
abundance: -

CDR3aa: CSAAEASGGYLYEQYF
CDR3nt: TGCAGTGCTGCCGAGGCTAGCGGGGGATACCTCTACGAGCAGTACTTC
d_gene: TRBD2
v_gene: TRBV20-1
j_gene: TRBJ2-7
abundance: many

CDR3aa: CASSPSGVQSVTGELFF
CDR3nt: TGTGCCAGCAGCCCGAGTGGGGTGCAGTCTGTTACCGGGGAGCTGTTTTTT
d_gene: -
v_gene: TRBV7-3
j_gene: TRBJ2-2
abundance: many

CDR3aa: CSAREPIAGRENTQYF
CDR3nt: TGCAGTGCTAGAGAACCGATAGCGGGTAGGGAGAATACGCAGTATTTT
d_gene: TRBD2
v_gene: TRBV20-1
j_gene: TRBJ2-3
abundance: -

CDR3aa: CAISAGLAGEQYF
CDR3nt: TGTGCCATCAGTGCTGGACTAGCGGGGGAGCAGTACTTC
d_gene: TRBD2
v_gene: TRBV10-3
j_gene: TRBJ2-7
abundance: -

CDR3aa: CASSQEYSGAKVLTF
CDR3nt: TGTGCCAGCAGCCAAGAGTACTCTGGGGCCAAGGTACTGACTTTC
d_gene: -
v_gene: TRBV4-2
j_gene: TRBJ2-6
abundance: -

CDR3aa: CAISERLAGEQYF
CDR3nt: TGTGCCATCAGTGAGCGGCTAGCGGGTGAGCAGTACTTC
d_gene: TRBD2
v_gene: TRBV10-3
j_gene: TRBJ2-7
abundance: many

CDR3aa: CASSLASDTPSGYTF
CDR3nt: TGTGCCAGCAGCCTAGCCTCGGACACCCCAAGTGGCTACACCTTC
d_gene: -
v_gene: TRBV11-1
j_gene: TRBJ1-2
abundance: few

CDR3aa: CSANGQGWGYGYTF
CDR3nt: TGCAGTGCTAATGGGCAGGGATGGGGCTATGGCTACACCTTC
d_gene: -
v_gene: TRBV20-1
j_gene: TRBJ1-2
abundance: few

CDR3aa: CASSPSKADTEAFF
CDR3nt: TGTGCCAGCAGCCCCTCCAAGGCGGACACTGAAGCTTTCTTT
d_gene: -
v_gene: TRBV3-1
j_gene: TRBJ1-1
abundance: -

CDR3aa: CASSLVGQGFGEAFF
CDR3nt: TGTGCCAGCAGCTTAGTAGGACAGGGTTTTGGTGAAGCTTTCTTT
d_gene: TRBD1
v_gene: TRBV7-2
j_gene: TRBJ1-1
abundance: few

CDR3aa: CASSQALSSYEQYF
CDR3nt: TGTGCCAGCAGCCAAGCCCTCAGCTCCTACGAGCAGTACTTC
d_gene: -
v_gene: TRBV3-1
j_gene: TRBJ2-7
abundance: -

CDR3aa: CASIPGLGTGELFF
CDR3nt: TGTGCCAGCATACCGGGACTGGGGACCGGGGAGCTGTTTTTT
d_gene: -
v_gene: TRBV12-3/TRBV12-4
j_gene: TRBJ2-2
abundance: -

CDR3aa: CAISESGQAYEQYF
CDR3nt: TGTGCCATCAGTGAGTCAGGACAGGCCTACGAGCAGTACTTC
d_gene: TRBD1
v_gene: TRBV10-3
j_gene: TRBJ2-7
abundance: many

CDR3aa: CASSLSSSGGYNEQFF
CDR3nt: TGTGCCAGCAGCTTAAGTTCTAGCGGGGGGTACAATGAGCAGTTCTTC
d_gene: TRBD2
v_gene: TRBV7-9
j_gene: TRBJ2-1
abundance: few

CDR3aa: CASSFGRGVTEAFF
CDR3nt: TGTGCCAGCAGCTTCGGCAGGGGCGTCACTGAAGCTTTCTTT
d_gene: -
v_gene: TRBV11-2
j_gene: TRBJ1-1
abundance: many